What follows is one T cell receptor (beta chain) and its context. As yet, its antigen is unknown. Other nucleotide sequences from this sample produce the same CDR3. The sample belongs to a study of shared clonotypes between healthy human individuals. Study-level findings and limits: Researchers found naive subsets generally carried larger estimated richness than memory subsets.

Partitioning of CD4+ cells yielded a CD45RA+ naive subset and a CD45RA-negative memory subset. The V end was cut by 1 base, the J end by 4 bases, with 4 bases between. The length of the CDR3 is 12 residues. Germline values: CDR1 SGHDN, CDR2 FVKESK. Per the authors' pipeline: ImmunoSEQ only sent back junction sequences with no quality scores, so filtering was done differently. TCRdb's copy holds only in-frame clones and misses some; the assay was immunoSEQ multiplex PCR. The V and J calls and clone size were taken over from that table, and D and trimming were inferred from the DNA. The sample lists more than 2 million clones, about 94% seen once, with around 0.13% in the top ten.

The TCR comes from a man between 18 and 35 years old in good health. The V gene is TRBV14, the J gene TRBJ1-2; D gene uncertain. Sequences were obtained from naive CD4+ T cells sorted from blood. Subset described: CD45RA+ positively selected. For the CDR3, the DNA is TGTGCCAGCAGCCAAGGTGGCTATGGCTACACCTTC. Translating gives CASSQGGYGYTF. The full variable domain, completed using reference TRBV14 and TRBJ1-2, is EAGVTQFPSHSVIEKGQTVTLRCDPISGHDNLYWYRRVMGKEIKFLLHFVKESKQDESGMPNNRFLAERTGGTYSTLKVQPAELEDSGVYFCASSQGGYGYTFGSGTRLTVV.